Below, 14 T cell receptor beta chains from the same sample are listed, as sequenced in a study of blood T cell repertoires in COVID-19. Using immunoSEQ multiplex PCR, the repertoire was profiled, and TCRdb retains in-frame clones only, with some absent. The sample records over 200,000 clones, more than 90% being singletons. Sample: peripheral blood. The receptors shown here come from a person between 18 and 35 years old with COVID-19, enrolled during active disease.

The chain carries TRBV19 and TRBJ1-5; D unclear. The V end lost 5 bases, the J end lost 12 bases, and 14 bases lay between the germline ends. Per germline, CDR1 LNHDA and CDR2 SQIVND (reference sequence). The CDR3 covers 12 residues. The CDR3 here is CASSYQVGDQHF. CDR3 sequence (DNA): TGTGCCAGTAGTTATCAGGTCGGTGACCAGCATTTT.

J is TRBJ1-2 and V is TRBV6-2 or TRBV6-3, with TRBD1 identical over 10 bases. Germline V gene sequence: CDR1 MNHEY, CDR2 SVGEGT. The CDR3 totals 16 residues. The trim removed 6 bases at V and 8 bases at J, leaving 15 bases unmatched. The CDR3: CASSRPTGTGVSGYTF. DNA for the CDR3: TGTGCCAGCAGCCGTCCCACCGGGACAGGGGTGAGCGGCTACACCTTC.

The V call is TRBV19, the J call TRBJ1-5; 7 bases agree with TRBD1. Trimming removed 3 bases from V and 6 bases from J; junction bases left unmatched: 5. This CDR3 spans 14 amino acids. Germline assignment: CDR1 LNHDA and CDR2 SQIVND (reference sequence). DNA of the CDR3: TGTGCCAGTAGTATTCGGCAGGGGGGTCAGCCCCAGCATTTT. This sequence encodes CASSIRQGGQPQHF.

J is TRBJ2-2 and V is TRBV6-6; D is ambiguous. Per germline, CDR1 MNHNY and CDR2 SVGAGI (reference sequence). CDR3 size: 13 residues. V lost 8 bases to trimming and J lost 0 bases, with 7 bases between them. CDR3 coding DNA: TGTGCCAGCTATAGCTCGAACACCGGGGAGCTGTTTTTT. Encoded protein: CASYSSNTGELFF.

This CDR3 is CASSKRTGEAFF. CDR3 bases: TGTGCCAGCAGTAAAAGGACAGGGGAAGCTTTCTTT. The V gene is TRBV2, the J gene TRBJ1-1, with TRBD1 identical over 8 bases. Germline assignment: CDR1 SNHLY and CDR2 FYNNEI. The CDR3 totals 12 residues. V lost 5 bases and J lost 8; bases outside the gene matches: 4.

This clone was found a few times. The chain couples TRBV7-9 to TRBJ1-1; D gene unclear. CDR3 length: 14 amino acids. In germline, CDR1 is SEHNR, CDR2 FQNEAQ (reference sequence). With 1 base removed from V and 0 bases from J, the gap between germline ends came to 6 bases. The CDR3 region has the DNA TGTGCCAGCAGCTTAGATGAGGTGAACACTGAAGCTTTCTTT. It encodes CASSLDEVNTEAFF.

The chain has TRBV7-3 and TRBJ2-1; 7 bases are shared with TRBD1. The V gene end was trimmed by 6 bases and the J gene end by 5 bases; junction bases not matched to a gene: 4. The CDR3 is made up of 13 amino acids. Looked up from germline, CDR1 is SGHTA and CDR2 is FQGTGA. The CDR3 DNA reads as TGTGCCAGCAGGAAAGGGACAGACAATGAGCAGTTCTTC. Translated, it gives CASRKGTDNEQFF.

The V gene is TRBV7-2, the J gene TRBJ1-3; the D gene is possibly TRBD1 (6 bases). The length of the CDR3 is 15 residues. In germline, CDR1 is SGHTA, CDR2 FQGNSA. V lost 5 bases and J 0 bases, leaving 11 bases between the germline ends. As DNA, the CDR3 is TGTGCCAGCAGCGAAGGACAGTCCTCTGGAAACACCATATATTTT. This encodes CASSEGQSSGNTIYF.

The chain carries TRBV20-1 and TRBJ2-2; 7 bases map to TRBD2. The CDR3 spans 14 residues. Looked up from germline, CDR1 is DFQATT and CDR2 is SNEGSKA (reference sequence). Trimming cost V 3 bases and J 4 bases; bases outside gene matches: 5. CDR3 sequence reads: CSASGGSGTGELFF. The CDR3 nucleotides read TGCAGTGCTAGTGGCGGGAGTGGCACCGGGGAGCTGTTTTTT.

The chain has TRBV6-6 and TRBJ1-6; 11 nucleotides align to TRBD1. V lost 5 bases, J lost 0 bases, and 9 bases stayed unmatched. The germline V gene has CDR1 MNHNY and CDR2 SVGAGI (reference sequence). This CDR3 is 19 amino acids long. CDR3 nucleotide sequence: TGTGCCAGCAGTCCCGGACAGGGGGCGTTCAGCTCCTATAATTCACCCCTCCACTTT. It encodes CASSPGQGAFSSYNSPLHF.

This chain connects TRBV11-3 to TRBJ2-2; 8 bases match TRBD1. V trimming: 5 bases; J trimming: 5 bases; junction bases outside the gene matches: 13. The CDR3 has 17 amino acids. Germline V gene sequence: CDR1 SGHNT, CDR2 YENEEA. The CDR3 loop is CASSPSSGQGLTGELFF. The CDR3 nucleotides read TGTGCCAGCAGCCCCAGCTCCGGACAGGGCTTAACCGGGGAGCTGTTTTTT.

The chain has TRBV19 and TRBJ2-1; 12 bases are a match to TRBD2. The CDR3 has 13 amino acids. V shed 9 bases and J 8 bases; nucleotides not matched to a gene: 5. The V gene's germline CDR1 is LNHDA and CDR2 SQIVND (reference sequence). In DNA, the CDR3 is TGTGCCAGCCGTCGACTAGCGGGAGATGAGCAGTTCTTC. Its translation: CASRRLAGDEQFF.

The chain joins TRBV6-5 to TRBJ1-2; the D gene is possibly TRBD1 (6 bases). The germline V gene encodes CDR1 MNHEY and CDR2 SVGAGI. The CDR3 extends over 12 amino acids. Trimming removed 7 bases from V and 8 bases from J, with 14 bases in between. CDR3 bases: TGTGCCAGCACTAAACAGGGAACGGGCTACACCTTC. It yields the protein CASTKQGTGYTF.

The chain uses TRBV3-1 (or the pseudogene TRBV3-2) and TRBJ2-3, with 9 bases fitting TRBD1. From germline, CDR1 is LGHDT and CDR2 YNNKEL (reference sequence). The CDR3 has 15 amino acids. V shed 4 bases and J 1 base; nucleotides not matched to a gene: 3. The DNA for the CDR3 is TGTGCCAGCAGCCCTCGACAGGGGGGCACAGATACGCAGTATTTT. This gives the protein CASSPRQGGTDTQYF.